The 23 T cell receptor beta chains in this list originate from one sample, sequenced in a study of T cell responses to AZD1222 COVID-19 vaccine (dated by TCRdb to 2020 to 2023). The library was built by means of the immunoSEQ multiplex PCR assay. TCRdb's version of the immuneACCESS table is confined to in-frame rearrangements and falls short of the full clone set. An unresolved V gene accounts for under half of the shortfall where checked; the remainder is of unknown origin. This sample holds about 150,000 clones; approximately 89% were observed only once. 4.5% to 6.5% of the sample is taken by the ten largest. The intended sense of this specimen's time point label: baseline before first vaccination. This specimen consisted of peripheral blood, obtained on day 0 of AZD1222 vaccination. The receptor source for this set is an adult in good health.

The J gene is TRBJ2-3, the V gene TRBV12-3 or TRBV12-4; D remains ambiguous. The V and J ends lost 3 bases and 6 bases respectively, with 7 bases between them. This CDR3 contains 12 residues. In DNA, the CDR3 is TGTGCCAGCAGTTTCAGTGTCGATACGCAGTATTTT. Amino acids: CASSFSVDTQYF.

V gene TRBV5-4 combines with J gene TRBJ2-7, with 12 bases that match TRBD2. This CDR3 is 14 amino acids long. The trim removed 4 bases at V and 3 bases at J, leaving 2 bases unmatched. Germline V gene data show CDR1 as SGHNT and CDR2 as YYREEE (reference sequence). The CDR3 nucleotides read TGTGCCAGCAGCCAGACTAGCGGGAGCTACGAGCAGTACTTC. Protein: CASSQTSGSYEQYF.

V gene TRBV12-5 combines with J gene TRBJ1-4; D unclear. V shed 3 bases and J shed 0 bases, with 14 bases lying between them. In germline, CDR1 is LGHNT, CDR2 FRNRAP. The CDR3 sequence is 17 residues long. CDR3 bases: TGTGCTAGTGGTTTCGCTATAAAGAACACAACTAATGAAAAACTGTTTTTT. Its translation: CASGFAIKNTTNEKLFF. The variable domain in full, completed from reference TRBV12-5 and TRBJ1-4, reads DARVTQTPRHKVTEMGQEVTMRCQPILGHNTVFWYRQTMMQGLELLAYFRNRAPLDDSGMPKDRFSAEMPDATLATLKIQPSEPRDSAVYFCASGFAIKNTTNEKLFFGSGTQLSVL.

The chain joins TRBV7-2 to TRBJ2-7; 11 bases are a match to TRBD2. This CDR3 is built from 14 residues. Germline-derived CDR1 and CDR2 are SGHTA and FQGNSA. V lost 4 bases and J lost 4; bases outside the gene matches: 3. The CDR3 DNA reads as TGTGCCAGCAGCTCCGGACTAGCGGGTTACGAGCAGTACTTC. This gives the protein CASSSGLAGYEQYF. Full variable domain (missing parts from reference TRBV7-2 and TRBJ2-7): GAGVSQSPSNKVTEKGKDVELRCDPISGHTALYWYRQSLGQGLEFLIYFQGNSAPDKSGLPSDRFSAERTGGSVSTLTIQRTQQEDSAVYLCASSSGLAGYEQYFGPGTRLTVT.

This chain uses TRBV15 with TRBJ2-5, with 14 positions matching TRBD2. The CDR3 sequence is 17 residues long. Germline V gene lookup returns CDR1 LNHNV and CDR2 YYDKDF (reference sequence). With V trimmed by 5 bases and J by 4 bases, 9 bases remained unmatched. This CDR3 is CATSVGGTSGSSETQYF. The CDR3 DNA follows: TGTGCCACCAGCGTTGGAGGGACTAGCGGGAGTTCAGAGACCCAGTACTTC.

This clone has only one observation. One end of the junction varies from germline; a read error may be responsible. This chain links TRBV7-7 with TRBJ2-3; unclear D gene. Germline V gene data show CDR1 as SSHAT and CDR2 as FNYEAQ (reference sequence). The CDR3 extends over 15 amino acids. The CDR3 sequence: CASSLAAHSTDTQYF. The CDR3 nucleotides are TGTGCTAGCAGCTTAGCTGCGCACAGCACAGATACGCAGTATTTT.

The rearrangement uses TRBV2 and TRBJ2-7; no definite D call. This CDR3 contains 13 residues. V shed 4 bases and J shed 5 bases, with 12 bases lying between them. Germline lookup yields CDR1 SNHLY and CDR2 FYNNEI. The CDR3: CASSGDMVDEQYF. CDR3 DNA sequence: TGTGCCAGCAGTGGAGATATGGTTGACGAGCAGTACTTC.

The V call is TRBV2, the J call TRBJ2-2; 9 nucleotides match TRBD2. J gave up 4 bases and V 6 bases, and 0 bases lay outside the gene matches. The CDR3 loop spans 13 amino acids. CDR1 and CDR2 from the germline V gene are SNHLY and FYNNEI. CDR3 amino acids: CASRREGTGELFF. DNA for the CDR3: TGTGCCAGCAGGCGGGAGGGCACCGGGGAGCTGTTTTTT.

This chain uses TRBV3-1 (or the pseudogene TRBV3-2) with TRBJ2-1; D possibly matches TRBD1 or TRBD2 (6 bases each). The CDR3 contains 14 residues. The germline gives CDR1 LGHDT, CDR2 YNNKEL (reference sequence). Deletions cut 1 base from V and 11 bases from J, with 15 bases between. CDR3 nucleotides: TGTGCCAGCAGCCAAGGAAGTGGGGGGACACAGCAGTTCTTC. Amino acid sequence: CASSQGSGGTQQFF.

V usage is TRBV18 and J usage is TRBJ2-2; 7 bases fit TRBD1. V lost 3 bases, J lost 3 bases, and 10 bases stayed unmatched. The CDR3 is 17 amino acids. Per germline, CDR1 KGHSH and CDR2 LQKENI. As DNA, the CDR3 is TGTGCCAGCTCACCCCTTTTACCGGGACAGTACACCGGGGAGCTGTTTTTT. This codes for CASSPLLPGQYTGELFF.

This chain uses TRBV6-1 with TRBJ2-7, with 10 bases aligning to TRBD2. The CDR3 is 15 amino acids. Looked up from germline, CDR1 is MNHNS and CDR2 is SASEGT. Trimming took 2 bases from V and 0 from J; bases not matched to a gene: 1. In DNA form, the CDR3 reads TGTGCCAGCAGTGAAAGACTAGCGGGCTCCTACGAGCAGTACTTC. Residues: CASSERLAGSYEQYF.

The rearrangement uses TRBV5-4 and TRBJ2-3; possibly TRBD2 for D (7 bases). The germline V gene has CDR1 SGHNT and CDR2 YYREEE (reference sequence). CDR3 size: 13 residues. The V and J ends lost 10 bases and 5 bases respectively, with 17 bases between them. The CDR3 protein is CAGHRERGDTQYF. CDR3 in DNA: TGTGCCGGCCACAGGGAGCGGGGAGATACGCAGTATTTT. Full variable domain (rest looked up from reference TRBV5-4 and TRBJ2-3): ETGVTQSPTHLIKTRGQQVTLRCSSQSGHNTVSWYQQALGQGPQFIFQYYREEENGRGNFPPRFSGLQFPNYSSELNVNALELDDSALYLCAGHRERGDTQYFGPGTRLTVL.

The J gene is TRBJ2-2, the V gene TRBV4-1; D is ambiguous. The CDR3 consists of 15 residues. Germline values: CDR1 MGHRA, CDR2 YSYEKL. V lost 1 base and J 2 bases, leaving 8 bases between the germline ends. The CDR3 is CASSQVQGNTGELFF. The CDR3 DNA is TGCGCCAGCAGCCAAGTCCAAGGTAACACCGGGGAGCTGTTTTTT.

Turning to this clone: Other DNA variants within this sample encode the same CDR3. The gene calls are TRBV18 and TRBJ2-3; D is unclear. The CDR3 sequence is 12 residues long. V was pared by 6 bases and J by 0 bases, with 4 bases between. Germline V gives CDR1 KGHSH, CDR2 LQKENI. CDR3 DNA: TGTGCCAGCTCCCCTAGCACAGATACGCAGTATTTT. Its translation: CASSPSTDTQYF.

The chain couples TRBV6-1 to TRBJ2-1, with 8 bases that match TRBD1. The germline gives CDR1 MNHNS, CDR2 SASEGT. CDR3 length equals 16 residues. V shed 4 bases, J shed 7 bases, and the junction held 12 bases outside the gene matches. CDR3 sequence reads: CASSVSRGRVENEQFF. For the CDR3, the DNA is TGTGCCAGCAGTGTCTCCAGGGGGCGCGTGGAAAATGAGCAGTTCTTC.

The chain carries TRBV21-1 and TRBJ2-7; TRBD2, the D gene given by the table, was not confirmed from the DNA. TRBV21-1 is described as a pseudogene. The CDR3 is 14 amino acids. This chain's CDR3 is CARTPTSGTGEQYF. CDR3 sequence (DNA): TGTGCCAGAACCCCGACTAGCGGCACAGGCGAGCAGTACTTC.

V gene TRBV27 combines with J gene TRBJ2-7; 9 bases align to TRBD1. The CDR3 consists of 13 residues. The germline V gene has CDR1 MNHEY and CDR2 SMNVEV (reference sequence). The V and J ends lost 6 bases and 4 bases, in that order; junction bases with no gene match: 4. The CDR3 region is CASSHGTGYEQYF. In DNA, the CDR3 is TGTGCCAGCAGCCATGGGACAGGGTACGAGCAGTACTTC.

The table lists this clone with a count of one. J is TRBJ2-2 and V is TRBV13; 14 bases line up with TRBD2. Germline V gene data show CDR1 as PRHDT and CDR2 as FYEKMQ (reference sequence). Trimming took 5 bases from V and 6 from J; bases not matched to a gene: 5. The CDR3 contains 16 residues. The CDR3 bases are TGTGCCAGCAGCCTGGGACTAGCGGGAGTGTCCGGGGAGCTGTTTTTT. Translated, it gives CASSLGLAGVSGELFF.

The chain's CDR3 is CSVREGQGYEQYF. DNA of the CDR3: TGCAGCGTTCGAGAGGGACAGGGCTACGAGCAGTACTTC. The chain links TRBV29-1 to TRBJ2-7; 9 bases are shared with TRBD1. Trimming took 5 bases from V and 3 from J; bases not matched to a gene: 5. CDR1 and CDR2 (germline): SQVTM, ANQGSEA. The CDR3 covers 13 residues.

DNA of the CDR3: TGTGCCAGCAGCTCTCACGTGGGGTTTTCTGAAGCTTTCTTT. Its protein product is CASSSHVGFSEAFF. This chain joins TRBV9 and TRBJ1-1; D unclear. Trimming removed 4 bases from V and 6 bases from J, with 16 bases in between. There are 14 residues in the CDR3. Germline CDR1 SGDLS, CDR2 YYNGEE.

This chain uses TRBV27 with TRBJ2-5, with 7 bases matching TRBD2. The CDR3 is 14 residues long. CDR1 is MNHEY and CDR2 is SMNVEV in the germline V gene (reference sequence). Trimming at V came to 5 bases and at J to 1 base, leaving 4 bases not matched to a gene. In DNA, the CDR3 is TGTGCCAGCAGTCTCATAGCGGGCCAAGAGACCCAGTACTTC. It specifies CASSLIAGQETQYF.

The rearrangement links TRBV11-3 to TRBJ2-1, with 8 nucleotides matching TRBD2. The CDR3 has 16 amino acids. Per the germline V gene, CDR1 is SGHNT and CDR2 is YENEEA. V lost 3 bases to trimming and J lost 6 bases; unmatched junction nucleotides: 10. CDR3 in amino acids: CASSFEQGGLANEQFF. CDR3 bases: TGTGCCAGCAGCTTCGAACAAGGTGGACTAGCCAATGAGCAGTTCTTC.

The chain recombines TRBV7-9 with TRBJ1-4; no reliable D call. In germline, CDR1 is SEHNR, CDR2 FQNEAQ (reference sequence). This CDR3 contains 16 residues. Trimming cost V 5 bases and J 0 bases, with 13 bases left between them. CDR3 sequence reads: CASSRVEGATNEKLFF. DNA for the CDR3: TGTGCCAGCAGCCGAGTGGAGGGTGCAACTAATGAAAAACTGTTTTTT.